These T cell receptor beta chains were read from a single sample in a study of vaccination effects on CD4 cells after COVID-19. Profiled with immunoSEQ multiplex PCR; TCRdb holds only in-frame clones, not every one. The data hold roughly 27,000 clones, with 55% to 75% observed a single time. The antigens of these receptors remain unknown. Material: CD4+ T cells from PBMCs cultured with SARS-CoV-2 spike peptides, obtained before COVID-19 vaccination. The receptors here all came from a human donor who received a COVID-19 vaccine. CDR3s include the opening cysteine and the closing phenylalanine or tryptophan. Each record gives: J gene, D gene, clone size, V gene, CDR3 DNA, CDR3 protein. D genes are given only for firm matches. Part of the rows lack a size; the others show once, few, many or a class for expanded clones.

j_call: TRBJ2-7; d_call: TRBD1; clone_size: NA; v_call: TRBV7-9; cdr3_nt: TGTGCCAGCAGCTTAAAGGGGGCCGGATTTTACGAGCAGTACTTC; cdr3_aa: CASSLKGAGFYEQYF
j_call: TRBJ1-6; d_call: NA; clone_size: NA; v_call: TRBV25-1; cdr3_nt: TGTGCCAGCAGGGACCCAGGGTATGCGGATTCACCCCTCCACTTT; cdr3_aa: CASRDPGYADSPLHF
j_call: TRBJ1-2; d_call: NA; clone_size: NA; v_call: TRBV7-8; cdr3_nt: TGTGCCAGCAGCTTAGTAACTAACTATGGCTACACCTTC; cdr3_aa: CASSLVTNYGYTF
j_call: TRBJ2-6; d_call: NA; clone_size: medium-sized; v_call: TRBV15; cdr3_nt: TGTGCCACCAGCAGAGATACAGACTCTGGGGCCAACGTCCTGACTTTC; cdr3_aa: CATSRDTDSGANVLTF
j_call: TRBJ2-3; d_call: NA; clone_size: NA; v_call: TRBV5-1; cdr3_nt: TGCGCCAGCAGCTTGTATGGAGATACGCAGTATTTT; cdr3_aa: CASSLYGDTQYF
j_call: TRBJ2-5; d_call: TRBD2; clone_size: NA; v_call: TRBV5-1; cdr3_nt: TGCGCCAGCAGCTTGGCCCAGGGACTAGCGGGAGTAGAGACCCAGTACTTC; cdr3_aa: CASSLAQGLAGVETQYF
j_call: TRBJ1-5; d_call: NA; clone_size: once; v_call: TRBV7-6; cdr3_nt: TGTGCCAGCAGCTTATTTTCGGGAGCAAATCAGCCCCAGCATTTT; cdr3_aa: CASSLFSGANQPQHF
j_call: TRBJ2-7; d_call: TRBD2; clone_size: NA; v_call: TRBV3-1/TRBV3-2; cdr3_nt: TGTGCCAGCAGCCAAGGACTAGCGGGAGTTGATGAGCAGTACTTC; cdr3_aa: CASSQGLAGVDEQYF
j_call: TRBJ2-2; d_call: NA; clone_size: NA; v_call: TRBV18; cdr3_nt: TGTGCCAGCTCACCCAGGGGCGACACCGGGGAGCTGTTTTTT; cdr3_aa: CASSPRGDTGELFF
j_call: TRBJ2-3; d_call: NA; clone_size: NA; v_call: TRBV27; cdr3_nt: TGTGCCAGCAGTACCATCACAGATACGCAGTATTTT; cdr3_aa: CASSTITDTQYF
j_call: TRBJ1-4; d_call: NA; clone_size: NA; v_call: TRBV27; cdr3_nt: TGTGCCAGCAGTGTAGGGACACTAAATGAAAAACTGTTTTTT; cdr3_aa: CASSVGTLNEKLFF
j_call: TRBJ2-5; d_call: NA; clone_size: NA; v_call: TRBV6-5; cdr3_nt: TGTGCCAGCAGCCAAGGGGGGGTCCCCAGGGAGACCCAGTACTTC; cdr3_aa: CASSQGGVPRETQYF